These 25 T cell receptor beta chains originate from one sample sequenced in a study of T cell responses to AZD1222 COVID-19 vaccine. Libraries were prepared by immunoSEQ multiplex PCR; TCRdb keeps only in-frame clonotypes and omits some of them. This repertoire shows 65,000 to 70,000 clones, roughly four fifths found once; its top ten account for about 6%. The specimen was peripheral blood, collected 28 days after the second AZD1222 dose. The receptors stem from an adult who received the AZD1222 COVID-19 vaccine.

The gene calls are TRBV6-7 and TRBJ2-2; TRBD1 or TRBD2 may be the D gene (5 bases each). TRBV6-7 is treated as an ORF (open reading frame) with a function not yet certain. The CDR3 spans 13 residues. Trimming shortened V by 8 bases and J by 2 bases, and 9 bases separated the two germline ends. The CDR3 DNA reads as TGTGCCAGCGGGACCTACAACACCGGGGAGCTGTTTTTT. The encoded protein is CASGTYNTGELFF.

V and J are TRBV10-1 and TRBJ2-1; 9 bases match TRBD2. CDR1 and CDR2 from the germline V gene are WNHNN and SYGVQD (reference sequence). Unmatched junction bases numbered 7, after V lost 6 bases and J lost 10 bases. The CDR3 is made up of 13 amino acids. The DNA of the CDR3 is TGCGCCAGCAGCTTCGTGGCGGGGGGGGAGCAGTTCTTC. Its translation is CASSFVAGGEQFF.

The chain links TRBV6-1 to TRBJ2-2; TRBD1 agrees at 8 bases. Trimming took 4 bases from V and 6 from J; bases not matched to a gene: 13. Germline CDR1 and CDR2: MNHNS and SASEGT. The CDR3 is made up of 17 amino acids. The CDR3 bases are TGTGCCAGCAGTGCCCGCCTTGGACAGGGATGGGCCGGGGAGCTGTTTTTT. Translation gives CASSARLGQGWAGELFF.

This clone was observed a single time. The chain uses TRBV14 and TRBJ1-6; TRBD1 is a possible D gene (5 bases). Germline lookup yields CDR1 SGHDN and CDR2 FVKESK. CDR3 length: 17 amino acids. The V end lost 4 bases, the J end lost 6 bases, and 19 bases lay between the germline ends. CDR3 sequence: CASSRPATGGINSPLHF. DNA of the CDR3: TGTGCCAGCAGCCGGCCCGCGACTGGGGGGATTAATTCACCCCTCCACTTT.

The chain carries TRBV4-3 and TRBJ2-3; unclear D gene. The V gene lost 0 bases and the J gene lost 7 bases, with 8 bases spanning the gap. The CDR3 contains 13 residues. Germline CDR1 and CDR2: LGHNA and YSLEER. Written as DNA, the CDR3 is TGCGCCAGCAGCCAAGATCGAATGAATACGCAGTATTTT. Its protein product is CASSQDRMNTQYF.

This chain links TRBV6-1 with TRBJ1-2; D gene ambiguous. The CDR3 extends over 14 amino acids. CDR1 is MNHNS, CDR2 SASEGT, per germline. The V gene lost 2 bases and the J gene lost 1 base, with 8 bases spanning the gap. As DNA, the CDR3 is TGTGCCAGCAGTGAACGGCGGGGTAACTATGGCTACACCTTC. It is translated as CASSERRGNYGYTF.

CDR3 residues: CASSNSGTGGMGEAFF. DNA for the CDR3: TGTGCCAGCAGCAATTCAGGGACAGGGGGCATGGGTGAAGCTTTCTTT. The J gene is TRBJ1-1, the V gene TRBV21-1; the table's D call of TRBD1 was not tested on the DNA. TRBV21-1 is listed as a pseudogene. The CDR3 runs to 16 residues.

The gene calls are TRBV30 and TRBJ1-1; a weak D match, TRBD1 (5 bases). V lost 4 bases and J lost 5, with 11 bases in between. The CDR3 runs to 12 residues. The V gene's germline CDR1 is GTSNPN and CDR2 SVGIG (reference sequence). CDR3 sequence (DNA): TGTGCCTGGATGGGGGGAGGGACTGAAGCTTTCTTT. It specifies CAWMGGGTEAFF.

The rearrangement joins TRBV5-5 to TRBJ1-5; D is unresolved. CDR3 size: 19 residues. With 4 bases removed from V and 6 bases from J, the gap between germline ends came to 29 bases. In germline, CDR1 is SGHKS, CDR2 YYEKEE (reference sequence). The chain's CDR3 is CASSPGGLERRLGGQPQHF. The CDR3, as DNA: TGTGCCAGCAGCCCGGGCGGTCTCGAGCGCAGGCTGGGTGGTCAGCCCCAGCATTTT.

This sequence joins TRBV3-1 (or the pseudogene TRBV3-2) and TRBJ1-2; 7 bases align to TRBD1. The CDR3 loop spans 13 amino acids. The trim removed 1 base at V and 7 bases at J, leaving 3 bases unmatched. Germline V CDR1 and CDR2: LGHDT, YNNKEL (reference sequence). The CDR3 region has the DNA TGTGCCAGCAGCCAAGGACAGGGTAGTGGCTACACCTTC. Its protein product is CASSQGQGSGYTF.

The rearrangement joins TRBV19 to TRBJ1-1; TRBD1 might be the D (5 bases). Trimming stripped 4 bases from V and 3 bases from J, with 12 bases between. The CDR3 consists of 14 residues. The germline CDR1 and CDR2 sequences are LNHDA and SQIVND (reference sequence). The CDR3 DNA sequence: TGTGCCAGTAGTACTCAGGGTATGTACACTGAAGCTTTCTTT. Translation: CASSTQGMYTEAFF.

The chain combines TRBV5-1 with TRBJ1-1, with 10 bases identical to TRBD1. CDR1 and CDR2 (germline): SGHRS, YFSETQ. The V and J ends lost 3 bases and 5 bases, in that order; junction bases with no gene match: 7. This CDR3 region has 15 residues. CDR3 nucleotide sequence: TGCGCCAGCAGCTGGGCCGGGACAGGGGTAACTGAAGCTTTCTTT. Residues: CASSWAGTGVTEAFF.

The chain links TRBV7-2 to TRBJ2-6, with D possibly matching TRBD2 (5 bases). The CDR3 consists of 17 residues. Germline values: CDR1 SGHTA, CDR2 FQGNSA. V dropped 0 bases and J dropped 2 bases, with 11 bases sitting between them. In DNA, the CDR3 is TGTGCCAGCAGCTTAGCGCCTTGGGGAGCTGGGGCCAACGTCCTGACTTTC. It codes for CASSLAPWGAGANVLTF. Combining the CDR3 with reference TRBV7-2 and TRBJ2-6 gives the whole variable domain GAGVSQSPSNKVTEKGKDVELRCDPISGHTALYWYRQSLGQGLEFLIYFQGNSAPDKSGLPSDRFSAERTGGSVSTLTIQRTQQEDSAVYLCASSLAPWGAGANVLTFGAGSRLTVL.

The chain is built from TRBV5-6 and TRBJ2-2, with D perhaps matching TRBD1 (6 bases). The CDR3 extends over 16 amino acids. Between the trimmed V and J ends, which lost 4 bases and 4 bases, there was a span of 17 bases. Germline V lookup: CDR1 SGHDT, CDR2 YYEEEE. The CDR3: CASSPGHATSTGELFF. DNA for the CDR3: TGTGCCAGCAGCCCGGGACACGCAACCAGCACCGGGGAGCTGTTTTTT.

This clone was observed once. The V gene is TRBV5-4, the J gene TRBJ2-1; either TRBD1 or TRBD2 may fit D (5 bases each). Germline-derived CDR1 and CDR2 are SGHNT and YYREEE (reference sequence). Trimming took off 4 bases at V and 0 bases at J, with 11 bases between the two ends. The CDR3 length is 15 residues. The chain's CDR3 is CASSRDRSSYNEQFF. Written as DNA, the CDR3 is TGTGCCAGCAGCAGGGACCGGAGCTCCTACAATGAGCAGTTCTTC.

This chain links TRBV12-3 or TRBV12-4 with TRBJ1-2; D not certain. The CDR3 has 12 amino acids. Trimming pared 8 bases from V and 8 bases from J, leaving 15 bases between. CDR3 sequence: CASSLPGYGYTF. Here the CDR3 DNA reads TGTGCCAGCTCCTTGCCAGGTTACGGCTACACCTTC.

The chain couples TRBV29-1 to TRBJ2-5; D is possibly TRBD2 (5 bases). CDR3 length equals 12 residues. Deletions cut 0 bases from V and 10 bases from J, with 12 bases between. Germline CDR1 reads SQVTM; CDR2 reads ANQGSEA. CDR3 in amino acids: CSVEDAEEGQYF. The CDR3, as DNA: TGCAGCGTTGAAGACGCGGAGGAAGGCCAGTACTTC.

V usage is TRBV19 and J usage is TRBJ2-1; 10 nucleotides agree with TRBD2. The germline V gene encodes CDR1 LNHDA and CDR2 SQIVND (reference sequence). V dropped 4 bases and J dropped 3; count of bases not matched to a gene: 3. This CDR3 is 15 amino acids long. CDR3 residues: CASSTLAGGYNEQFF. The DNA of the CDR3 is TGTGCCAGTAGTACTTTAGCGGGGGGCTACAATGAGCAGTTCTTC.

V gene TRBV29-1 combines with J gene TRBJ1-2; maybe TRBD1 (5 bases). Per the germline V gene, CDR1 is SQVTM and CDR2 is ANQGSEA. This CDR3 has 11 residues. With 7 bases removed from V and 3 bases from J, the gap between germline ends came to 9 bases. This CDR3 reads CSAVGDYGYTF. DNA for the CDR3: TGCAGCGCGGTAGGGGACTATGGCTACACCTTC. The variable domain in full, with the rest retrieved from reference TRBV29-1 and TRBJ1-2, is SAVISQKPSRDICQRGTSLTIQCQVDSQVTMMFWYRQQPGQSLTLIATANQGSEATYESGFVIDKFPISRPNLTFSTLTVSNMSPEDSSIYLCSAVGDYGYTFGSGTRLTVV.

The V call is TRBV14, the J call TRBJ2-2; no clear D gene. Trimming removed 1 base from V and 3 bases from J, with 9 bases in between. The germline V gene encodes CDR1 SGHDN and CDR2 FVKESK. This CDR3 spans 15 amino acids. The CDR3 sequence is CASSQVTEYTGELFF. The CDR3, as DNA: TGTGCCAGCAGCCAAGTAACGGAGTACACCGGGGAGCTGTTTTTT. Filled out from reference TRBV14 and TRBJ2-2, the complete variable domain reads EAGVTQFPSHSVIEKGQTVTLRCDPISGHDNLYWYRRVMGKEIKFLLHFVKESKQDESGMPNNRFLAERTGGTYSTLKVQPAELEDSGVYFCASSQVTEYTGELFFGEGSRLTVL.

V is TRBV19 and J is TRBJ2-7; 8 bases fit TRBD2. The CDR3 covers 15 residues. Losses at the gene ends were 6 bases for V and 4 bases for J; bases not matched to a gene: 11. In germline, CDR1 is LNHDA, CDR2 SQIVND (reference sequence). CDR3 in DNA: TGTGCCAGTAGCCCGTTTAGCGGGGCCTTATACGAGCAGTACTTC. This gives the protein CASSPFSGALYEQYF.

The rearrangement links TRBV3-1 (or the pseudogene TRBV3-2) to TRBJ1-1, with D hard to call. This CDR3 contains 14 residues. V was clipped by 0 bases and J by 2 bases, with 7 bases between them. CDR1 is LGHDT, CDR2 YNNKEL, per germline (reference sequence). CDR3 DNA sequence: TGTGCCAGCAGCCAAGAGGAGTTAAACACTGAAGCTTTCTTT. Translating it yields CASSQEELNTEAFF.

The chain combines TRBV5-4 with TRBJ2-3, with 15 bases that match TRBD2. Germline values: CDR1 SGHNT, CDR2 YYREEE (reference sequence). The J segment lost 8 bases and the V segment lost 4 bases, leaving 11 bases of the junction unmatched. The CDR3 is 17 residues long. DNA of the CDR3: TGTGCCAGCAGCCAAGGGACTAGCGGGGGGTTTTTAGCTACGCAGTATTTT. This gives the protein CASSQGTSGGFLATQYF.

This clone appeared many times. J is TRBJ2-5 and V is TRBV3-1 (or the pseudogene TRBV3-2), with D perhaps being TRBD1 or TRBD2 (6 bases each). CDR3 size: 15 residues. The V gene lost 1 base and the J gene lost 0 bases, with 9 bases spanning the gap. Germline CDR1 is LGHDT and CDR2 is YNNKEL (reference sequence). CDR3 sequence (DNA): TGTGCCAGCAGCCAAGGGAGGGGGGACCAAGAGACCCAGTACTTC. This encodes CASSQGRGDQETQYF.

To note about this clone: This sample includes further DNA sequences coding for the same CDR3. The V gene is TRBV2, the J gene TRBJ1-5; 8 nucleotides match TRBD1. The CDR3 covers 16 residues. CDR1 SNHLY and CDR2 FYNNEI come from the germline V gene. V was pared by 4 bases and J by 1 base, with 6 bases of the junction left unmatched. For the CDR3, the DNA is TGTGCCAGCAGTGGGCAGGGGGCGAGGAGCAATCAGCCCCAGCATTTT. It specifies CASSGQGARSNQPQHF.